This paragraph covers one T cell receptor beta chain sequence. In this sample, this clone turned up once. What this receptor recognizes is not known. No base quality information exists; no much larger clone differs at one position. Ends trimmed: V by 5 bases, J by 2 bases; bases unmatched to a gene: 5. As encoded in the germline V gene (reference sequence), CDR1 is LNHDA while CDR2 is SQIVND. Spanning cysteine to phenylalanine, the CDR3 consists of 15 amino acids. CDR3 DNA is the only sequence kept; it has 45 bases, read in frame from the first base. TCRbeta CDR3 regions were amplified from genomic DNA by means of the immunoSEQ Assay, a bias-controlled multiplex PCR. For the original study's pipeline: The number of nucleated cells in each sample was estimated from the amplification of reference gene primers within the assay. To quantify the absolute abundance of each unique TCRbeta CDR3 rearrangement, sequence reads were collapsed and filtered. Productive Simpson clonality was computed per sample as the square root of Simpson's diversity index over productive rearrangements. TCRdb holds this immuneACCESS table with in-frame rearrangements only. Some clones are missing; in checked studies, unresolved V genes explain under half, and the rest has no known cause. The DNA gave D and trimming, while V, J and clone size come from that table. The sample table lists about 98,000 clones, just under 85% of them with a count of one. The ten top clones hold around 10% of the sample.

The collaborating institutions used their own protocols to collect whole blood in K2EDTA tubes. For TCRbeta analysis, collaborators shipped samples in one of three forms: frozen whole blood, isolated PBMCs, or DNA extracted from either of those sample types. The record originates from a study of blood T cell repertoires in COVID-19 (TCRdb year 2020). Regarding the study in general: Samples covering the acute and convalescent phases of COVID-19 were provided by collaborators in the United States, Italy and Spain. The prospective study material was composed of cDNA or gDNA derived from T cells, B-cell-depleted T cells, or PBMCs. Subjects who had been exposed to COVID-19, were actively infected with it, or had recovered from it provided the deeply sampled blood TCRbeta repertoires that made up the dataset. The repertoires were released in a freely available public database meant as a resource for research on the immune response to SARS-CoV-2. The samples were drawn from two sources: the first 160 participants of the ongoing ImmuneRACE study, and 1,000 to 1,500 subjects contributed by 6 global collaborators. A de-identified subject ID, COVID-19 status, age in years and sex were almost always included in the sample metadata. HLA class I and class II types, where available, came from metadata supplied by the sample provider rather than from assay-based typing.

Paper-wide results and their limitations: The quantity of clinical and demographic metadata differed by source and by participant and was supplied without curation.

The clonotype was recovered from a man aged 40-55 years with active or convalescent COVID-19. The rearranged chain carries TRBV19 and TRBJ2-1; TRBD1 lines up with 8 middle nucleotides. Sequences were obtained from peripheral blood. The base sequence is TGTGCCAGTAGTCAACCAGGGGGCACCTACAATGAGCAGTTCTTC. Translated, it gives CASSQPGGTYNEQFF.